The clone carrying this TCR beta chain was picked up a small number of times. Its antigen is unidentified. This specimen belongs to a study of siplizumab effects on memory and regulatory T cells. Data came from immunoSEQ multiplex PCR; TCRdb stores just in-frame clones and leaves some out. Found here are about 50,000 clones, about 97% of them singletons; the top ten hold around 0.6%. V was trimmed by 7 bases and J by 5 bases, leaving 20 bases between them. Germline V lookup: CDR1 SQVTM, CDR2 ANQGSEA. The CDR3 runs 14 residues. Study findings and constraints: Siplizumab conditions gave an average of approximately 71% Treg-derived mappable alloreactive CD4+ clones, versus 26.9% for controls.

The sequence was obtained from a human donor in good health. The chain is built from TRBV29-1 and TRBJ2-5; D may be TRBD2 (5 bases). Source material: naive CD4+ T cells sorted from blood. CDR3 DNA: TGCAGCGCCGAGGGCTCTCCATCTGCGGAGACCCAGTACTTC. The encoded protein is CSAEGSPSAETQYF. Full variable domain (outside the CDR3, taken from reference TRBV29-1 and TRBJ2-5): SAVISQKPSRDICQRGTSLTIQCQVDSQVTMMFWYRQQPGQSLTLIATANQGSEATYESGFVIDKFPISRPNLTFSTLTVSNMSPEDSSIYLCSAEGSPSAETQYFGPGTRLLVL.